This TCR beta chain was profiled in a study of T-cell reconstitution after alpha-beta-depleted transplantation in children (TCRdb year 2016). Describing the broader study: Using TCR repertoire profiling, the study followed T-cell immune reconstitution in a quantitative way in children after TCRalphabeta/CD19-depleted allogeneic hematopoietic cell transplantation.

As encoded in the germline V gene (reference sequence), CDR1 is LNHNV while CDR2 is YYDKDF. The V and J ends are trimmed by 0 bases and 0 bases, leaving 19 bases between them. Measured from the cysteine to the phenylalanine, the CDR3 is 19 residues long. Of the read, only the CDR3 DNA is kept; its 57 bases are in frame from base 1. In light of the paper, this sample's treatment or condition label describes: allogeneic hematopoietic cell transplantation with graft depleted of TCRalphabeta T cells and CD19 B cells. The transplant recipients were children given TCRalphabeta/CD19-depleted allogeneic hematopoietic cell grafts. What the study reported, not specific to this receptor: In some patients, the high TCRbeta diversity seen at day 60 was put down to recipient T cells and intrathymic progenitors that had survived conditioning. About two months after transplant, the apparently early recovery of alphabetaT-cell counts reportedly depended on just several hundred clones that had expanded rapidly and came from non-depleted graft cells. Hyperexpanded clone frequencies declined over subsequent months; after one year, T-cell counts and TCRbeta diversity were mostly attributed to newly produced T cells.

Only a few counts were recorded for this clonotype. This receptor's antigen is unknown. The record has no base qualities; no much larger clone is one base away. Library preparation employed PCR. TCRdb records Illumina HiSeq 2500 as the sequencer. TCR library preparation used molecular barcoding, with unique molecular identifiers applied to normalize quantification of the TCRbeta repertoire. The public reads were run again by TCRdb, first through fastp at Q25 and then through MiXCR, and only productive beta chains were kept. Records with the same CDR3 protein are collapsed into one entry carrying the most frequent genes and DNA. The sample table records about 980,000 distinct CDR3 sequences; roughly 31% of these occur just once. Together, the top ten hold more than 25% of the sample.

The sequence is built from TRBV15 and TRBJ2-3; the D gene is perhaps TRBD2, on 6 matching bases. The receptor comes from a boy under two years old who had a stem cell transplant for SCID, so the T cells may come from the graft donor. The sample in question was PBMCs, mostly from graft donor cells, obtained 360 days after TCRalphabeta/CD19-depleted stem cell transplant. The nucleotide sequence is given as TGTGCCACCAGCAGAGATTACTTGCGGGGCGATTCTAGCACAGATACGCAGTATTTT. Translated, it gives CATSRDYLRGDSSTDTQYF.